The clone carrying this T cell receptor (beta chain) was detected many times. Its antigen remains unknown. This sample was taken from a study of Graves' ophthalmopathy and Graves' hyperthyroidism. Overall study results and limits: The authors also found most expanded thyroid clonotypes above 0.001 frequency in blood.

It was on clinical symptoms, serum thyroxine, TRAb, thyroid ultrasound and orbital computed tomography that diagnosis relied. PBMCs were isolated from an approximately 9.4 ml sample of fresh peripheral blood. The CDR3 consists of 14 residues. CDR1 and CDR2 (germline): SGHDN, FVKESK. Trimming took off 0 bases at V and 5 bases at J, with 11 bases between the two ends. Using RNA transcripts, the TCR beta CDR3 regions were amplified. HTBI-primed first-round RT-PCR preceded second-round multiplex PCR. TCRdb reprocessed the multiplex PCR reads via MiXCR and lists one record per CDR3 protein. The repertoire holds fewer than 400,000 distinct CDR3 sequences, with around 20% as singletons.

The source material was peripheral blood. This chain connects TRBV14 to TRBJ2-7; D is ambiguous. The sequence was collected from a young woman with Graves' ophthalmopathy. The CDR3 here is CASSQETPFDEQYF. CDR3 sequence (DNA): TGTGCCAGCAGCCAAGAAACCCCCTTCGACGAGCAGTACTTC.